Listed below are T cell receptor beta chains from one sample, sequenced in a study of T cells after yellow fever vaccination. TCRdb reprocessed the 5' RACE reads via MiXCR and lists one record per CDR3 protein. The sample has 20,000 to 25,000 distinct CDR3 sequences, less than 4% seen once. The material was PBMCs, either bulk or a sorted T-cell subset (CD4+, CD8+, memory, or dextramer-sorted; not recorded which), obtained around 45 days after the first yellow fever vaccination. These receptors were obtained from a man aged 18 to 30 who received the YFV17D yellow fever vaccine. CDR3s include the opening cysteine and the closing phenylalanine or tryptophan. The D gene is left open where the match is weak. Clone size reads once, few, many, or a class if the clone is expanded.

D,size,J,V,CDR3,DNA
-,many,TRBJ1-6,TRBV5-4,CASSTGPEISPLHF,TGTGCCAGCAGCACCGGCCCCGAAATTTCACCCCTCCACTTT
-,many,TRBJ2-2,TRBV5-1,CASSLEGPRTGELFF,TGCGCCAGCAGCTTGGAGGGGCCGCGGACCGGGGAGCTGTTTTTT
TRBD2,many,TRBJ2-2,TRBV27,CASSFSGGVYGGELFF,TGTGCCAGCAGTTTTAGCGGGGGGGTTTATGGCGGGGAGCTGTTTTTT
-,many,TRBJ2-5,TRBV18,CASSPRHPETQYF,TGTGCCAGCTCACCACGGCACCCAGAGACCCAGTACTTC
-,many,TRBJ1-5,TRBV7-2,CASNRQASQPQHF,TGTGCCAGCAACCGACAGGCGAGCCAGCCCCAGCATTTT
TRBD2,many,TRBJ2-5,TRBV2,CASTLAGEGTQYF,TGTGCCAGCACCTTAGCGGGGGAGGGGACCCAGTACTTC
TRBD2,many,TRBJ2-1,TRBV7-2,CASSPLAGSYNEQFF,TGTGCCAGCAGTCCTCTAGCGGGGAGCTACAATGAGCAGTTCTTC
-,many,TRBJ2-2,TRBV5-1,CARVGQKNTGELFF,TGCGCCAGGGTAGGACAGAAGAACACCGGGGAGCTGTTTTTT
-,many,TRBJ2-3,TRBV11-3,CASSQDTTLEQTQYF,TGTGCCAGCAGCCAGGATACTACCTTAGAGCAAACGCAGTATTTT
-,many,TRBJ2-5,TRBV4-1,CASSPSTRISETQYF,TGCGCCAGCAGCCCCTCAACGAGGATATCAGAGACCCAGTACTTC
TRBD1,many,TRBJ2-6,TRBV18,CASSLGQPVTVLTF,TGTGCCAGCTCACTGGGACAGCCAGTGACCGTCCTGACTTTC
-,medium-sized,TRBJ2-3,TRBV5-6,CASSLTDGNRVDTQYF,TGTGCCAGCAGCTTGACGGACGGGAACCGAGTAGATACGCAGTATTTT
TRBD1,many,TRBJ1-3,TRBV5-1,CASSGGQNSGNTIYF,TGCGCCAGCAGCGGGGGACAGAACTCTGGAAACACCATATATTTT
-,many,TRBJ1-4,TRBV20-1,CSAPVQQKLFF,TGCAGTGCCCCCGTGCAGCAGAAACTGTTTTTT
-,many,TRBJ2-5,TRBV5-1,CASSLGSRQETQYF,TGCGCCAGCAGCTTGGGCTCGCGGCAAGAGACCCAGTACTTC
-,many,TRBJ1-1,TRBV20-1,CSARGQGGWTEAFF,TGCAGTGCTCGAGGTCAGGGAGGGTGGACTGAAGCTTTCTTT
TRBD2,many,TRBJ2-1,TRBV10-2,CASRQSGGANEQFF,TGCGCCAGCAGGCAAAGCGGGGGGGCCAATGAGCAGTTCTTC
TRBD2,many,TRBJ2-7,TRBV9,CASSVDSAGGLQYF,TGTGCCAGCAGCGTAGATTCTGCGGGGGGTTTGCAGTACTTC
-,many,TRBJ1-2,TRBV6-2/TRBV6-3,CASSALFYTF,TGTGCCAGCAGTGCCCTCTTCTACACCTTC
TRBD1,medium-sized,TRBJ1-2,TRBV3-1,CASSRQGDYTF,TGTGCCAGCAGCCGACAGGGGGACTACACCTTC
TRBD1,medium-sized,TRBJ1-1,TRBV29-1,CSVVLLQGATEAFF,TGCAGCGTTGTACTTCTACAGGGGGCCACTGAAGCTTTCTTT